This T cell receptor (beta chain) appears in the sequencing data of a study of blood T cell repertoires in COVID-19. Study overall: From T cells, B-cell-depleted T cells, or PBMCs came the material, which was cDNA or gDNA.

This clone was observed a single time. The CDR3 has 12 residues. Trimming took off 1 base at V and 3 bases at J, with 4 bases between the two ends. In germline, CDR1 is LGHDT, CDR2 YNNKEL (reference sequence). TCRdb's table, derived via immunoSEQ multiplex PCR, lists solely in-frame clones and lacks some. Of 300,000 to 400,000 clones in the sample, 80% to 90% were seen once. The chain links TRBV3-1 (or the pseudogene TRBV3-2) to TRBJ2-7; D is undetermined. Sequencing was carried out using peripheral blood. The receptor was derived from an older woman with COVID-19, enrolled during active disease. DNA of the CDR3: TGTGCCAGCAGCCAAGCAAACTACGAGCAGTACTTC. It specifies CASSQANYEQYF.